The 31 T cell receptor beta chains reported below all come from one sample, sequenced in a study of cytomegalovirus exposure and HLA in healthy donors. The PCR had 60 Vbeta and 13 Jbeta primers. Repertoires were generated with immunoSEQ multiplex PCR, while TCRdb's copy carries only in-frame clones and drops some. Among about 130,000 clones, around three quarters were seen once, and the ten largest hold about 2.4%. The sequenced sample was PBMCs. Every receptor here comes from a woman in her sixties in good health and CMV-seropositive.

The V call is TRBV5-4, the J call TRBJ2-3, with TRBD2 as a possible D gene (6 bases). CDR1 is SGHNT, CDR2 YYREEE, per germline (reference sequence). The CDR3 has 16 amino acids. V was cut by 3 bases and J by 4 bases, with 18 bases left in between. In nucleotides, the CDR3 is TGTGCCAGCAGCTGGGAGACTAGTCTGACCCCAGATACGCAGTATTTT. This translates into CASSWETSLTPDTQYF.

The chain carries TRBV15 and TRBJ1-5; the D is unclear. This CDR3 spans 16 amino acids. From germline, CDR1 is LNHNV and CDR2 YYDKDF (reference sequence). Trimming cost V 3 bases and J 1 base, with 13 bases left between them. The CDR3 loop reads CATSRALGESNQPQHF. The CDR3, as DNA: TGTGCCACCAGCAGGGCCCTTGGGGAGAGCAATCAGCCCCAGCATTTT.

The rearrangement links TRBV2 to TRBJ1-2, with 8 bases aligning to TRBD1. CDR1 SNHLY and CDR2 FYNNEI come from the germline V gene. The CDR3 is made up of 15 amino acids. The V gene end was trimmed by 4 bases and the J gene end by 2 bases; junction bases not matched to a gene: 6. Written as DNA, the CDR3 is TGTGCCAGCAGTGCCCAGGACAGGGCCAACTATGGCTACACCTTC. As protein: CASSAQDRANYGYTF.

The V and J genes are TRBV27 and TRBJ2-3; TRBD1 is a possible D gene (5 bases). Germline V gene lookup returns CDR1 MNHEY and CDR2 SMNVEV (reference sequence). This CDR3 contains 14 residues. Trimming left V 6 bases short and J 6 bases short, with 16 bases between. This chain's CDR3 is CASSPTVTRDTQYF. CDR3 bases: TGTGCCAGCAGCCCGACAGTGACAAGGGATACGCAGTATTTT.

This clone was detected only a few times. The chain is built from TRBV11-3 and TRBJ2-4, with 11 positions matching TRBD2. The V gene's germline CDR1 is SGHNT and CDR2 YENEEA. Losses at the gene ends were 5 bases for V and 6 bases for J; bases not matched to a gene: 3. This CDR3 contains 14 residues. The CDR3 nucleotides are TGTGCCAGCAGCAAAGGGACTAGCGGAAACATTCAGTACTTC. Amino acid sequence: CASSKGTSGNIQYF.

As DNA, the CDR3 is TGTGCCAGTAGTATAACTAGCGGGGGGAGCTCCTACAATGAGCAGTTCTTC. The encoded protein is CASSITSGGSSYNEQFF. This chain connects TRBV19 to TRBJ2-1; 12 bases fit TRBD2. Trimming took 2 bases from V and 0 from J; bases not matched to a gene: 2. Germline-derived CDR1 and CDR2 are LNHDA and SQIVND (reference sequence). This CDR3 has 17 residues. The whole variable domain, remainder taken from reference TRBV19 and TRBJ2-1, is DGGITQSPKYLFRKEGQNVTLSCEQNLNHDAMYWYRQDPGQGLRLIYYSQIVNDFQKGDIAEGYSVSREKKESFPLTVTSAQKNPTAFYLCASSITSGGSSYNEQFFGPGTRLTVL.

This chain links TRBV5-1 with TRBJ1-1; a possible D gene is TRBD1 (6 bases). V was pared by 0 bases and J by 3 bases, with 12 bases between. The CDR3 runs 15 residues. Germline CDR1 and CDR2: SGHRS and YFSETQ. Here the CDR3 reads CASSLAVTGHTEAFF. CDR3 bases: TGCGCCAGCAGCTTGGCCGTCACAGGGCACACTGAAGCTTTCTTT.

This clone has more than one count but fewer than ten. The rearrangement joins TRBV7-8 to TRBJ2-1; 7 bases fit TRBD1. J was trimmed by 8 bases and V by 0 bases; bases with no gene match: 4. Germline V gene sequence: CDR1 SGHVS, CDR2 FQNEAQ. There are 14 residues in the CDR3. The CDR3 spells CASSLAGGFYEQFF. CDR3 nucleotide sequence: TGTGCCAGCAGCTTAGCAGGGGGCTTCTATGAGCAGTTCTTC.

The CDR3 DNA reads as TGTGCCAGCAGCTTGGGCGGAGCAGGGTTGGGTTCACCCCTCCACTTT. As protein: CASSLGGAGLGSPLHF. The chain uses TRBV5-6 and TRBJ1-6, with a weak D call TRBD1 (5 bases). This CDR3 has 16 amino acids. Trimming left V 0 bases short and J 9 bases short, with 16 bases between. Germline V gene sequence: CDR1 SGHDT, CDR2 YYEEEE.

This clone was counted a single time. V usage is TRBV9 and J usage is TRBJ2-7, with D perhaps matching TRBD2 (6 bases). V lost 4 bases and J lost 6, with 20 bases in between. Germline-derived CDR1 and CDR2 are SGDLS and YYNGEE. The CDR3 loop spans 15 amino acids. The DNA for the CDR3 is TGTGCCAGCAGCCCGCCGGGACTCTCGGTGGGCGAGCAGTACTTC. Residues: CASSPPGLSVGEQYF.

As DNA, the CDR3 is TGTGCCAGCAGCTCCGGGACAGGGATGAACACTGAAGCTTTCTTT. It is translated as CASSSGTGMNTEAFF. The rearrangement uses TRBV7-6 and TRBJ1-1; the match to TRBD1 covers 9 bases. With 4 bases clipped from V and 0 bases from J, the junction kept 3 bases outside the gene matches. The CDR3 length is 15 residues. The germline CDR1 and CDR2 sequences are SGHVS and FNYEAQ.

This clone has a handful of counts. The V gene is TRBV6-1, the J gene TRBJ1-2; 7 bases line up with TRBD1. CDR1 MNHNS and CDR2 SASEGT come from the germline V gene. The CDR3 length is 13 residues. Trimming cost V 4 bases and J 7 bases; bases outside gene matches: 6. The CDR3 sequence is CASSVDRVPGYTF. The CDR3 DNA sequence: TGTGCCAGCAGTGTAGACAGGGTCCCTGGCTACACCTTC.

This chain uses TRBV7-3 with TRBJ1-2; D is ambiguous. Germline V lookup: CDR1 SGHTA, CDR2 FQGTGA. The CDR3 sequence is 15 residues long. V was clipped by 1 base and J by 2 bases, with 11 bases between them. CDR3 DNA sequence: TGTGCCAGCAGCTTAAACGCAAATACAAACTATGGCTACACCTTC. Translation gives CASSLNANTNYGYTF.

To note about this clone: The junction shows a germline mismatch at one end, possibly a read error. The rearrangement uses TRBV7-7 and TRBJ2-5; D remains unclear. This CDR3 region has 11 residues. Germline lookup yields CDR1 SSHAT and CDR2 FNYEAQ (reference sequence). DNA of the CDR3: TGTGCTAGCAGCTCAGGAGAGACCCAGTACTTC. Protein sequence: CASSSGETQYF.

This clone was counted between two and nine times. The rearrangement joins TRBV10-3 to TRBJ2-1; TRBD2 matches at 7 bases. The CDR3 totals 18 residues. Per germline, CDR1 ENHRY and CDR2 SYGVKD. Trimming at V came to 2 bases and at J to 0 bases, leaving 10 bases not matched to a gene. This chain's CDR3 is CAISEPLLGGSSYNEQFF. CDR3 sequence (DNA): TGTGCCATCAGTGAGCCTCTTCTGGGGGGGAGCTCCTACAATGAGCAGTTCTTC.

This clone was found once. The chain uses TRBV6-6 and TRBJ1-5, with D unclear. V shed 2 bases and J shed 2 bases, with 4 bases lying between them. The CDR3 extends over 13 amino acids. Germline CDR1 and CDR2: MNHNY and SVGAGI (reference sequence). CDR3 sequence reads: CASSYAGNQPQHF. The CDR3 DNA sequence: TGTGCCAGCAGTTACGCGGGCAATCAGCCCCAGCATTTT.

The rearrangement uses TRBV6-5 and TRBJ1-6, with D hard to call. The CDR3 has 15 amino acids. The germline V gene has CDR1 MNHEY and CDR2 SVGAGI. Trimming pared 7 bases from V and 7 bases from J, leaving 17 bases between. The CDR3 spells CASKPPGSGNSPLHF. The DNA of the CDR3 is TGTGCCAGCAAACCCCCCGGGAGCGGGAATTCACCCCTCCACTTT.

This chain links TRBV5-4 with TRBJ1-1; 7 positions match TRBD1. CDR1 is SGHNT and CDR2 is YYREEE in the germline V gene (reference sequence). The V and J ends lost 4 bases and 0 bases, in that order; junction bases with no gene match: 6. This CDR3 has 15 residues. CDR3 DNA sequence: TGTGCCAGCAGCCCCCTAACAGGGGTGAACACTGAAGCTTTCTTT. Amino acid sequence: CASSPLTGVNTEAFF.

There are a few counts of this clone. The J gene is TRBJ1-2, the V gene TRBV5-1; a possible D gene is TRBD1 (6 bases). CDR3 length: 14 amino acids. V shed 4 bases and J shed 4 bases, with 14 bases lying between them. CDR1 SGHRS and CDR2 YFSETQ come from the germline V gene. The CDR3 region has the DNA TGCGCCAGCAGCACACAGGACAGAGCCTATGGCTACACCTTC. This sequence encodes CASSTQDRAYGYTF.

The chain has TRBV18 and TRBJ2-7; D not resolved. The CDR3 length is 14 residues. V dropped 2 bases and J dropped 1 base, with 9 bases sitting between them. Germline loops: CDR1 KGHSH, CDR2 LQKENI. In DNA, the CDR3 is TGTGCCAGCTCACCAGGAGTCCAGTCCTACGAGCAGTACTTC. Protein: CASSPGVQSYEQYF.

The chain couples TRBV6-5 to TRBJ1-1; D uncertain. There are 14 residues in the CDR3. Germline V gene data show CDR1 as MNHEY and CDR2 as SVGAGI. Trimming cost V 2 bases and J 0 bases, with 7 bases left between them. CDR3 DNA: TGTGCCAGCAGTTACACAGCTCTGAACACTGAAGCTTTCTTT. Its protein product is CASSYTALNTEAFF.

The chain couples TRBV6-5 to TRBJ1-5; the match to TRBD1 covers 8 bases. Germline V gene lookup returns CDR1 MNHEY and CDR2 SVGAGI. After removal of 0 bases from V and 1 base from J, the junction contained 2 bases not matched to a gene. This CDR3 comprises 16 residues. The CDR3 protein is CASSYSTGESNQPQHF. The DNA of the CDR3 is TGTGCCAGCAGTTACTCGACAGGGGAGAGCAATCAGCCCCAGCATTTT.

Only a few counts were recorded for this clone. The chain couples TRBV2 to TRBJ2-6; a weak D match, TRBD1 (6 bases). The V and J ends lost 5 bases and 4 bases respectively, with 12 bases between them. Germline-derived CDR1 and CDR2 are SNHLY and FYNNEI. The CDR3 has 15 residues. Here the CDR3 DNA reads TGTGCCAGCAGTCCACAGGGTCAGGGGGCCAACGTCCTGACTTTC. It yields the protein CASSPQGQGANVLTF.

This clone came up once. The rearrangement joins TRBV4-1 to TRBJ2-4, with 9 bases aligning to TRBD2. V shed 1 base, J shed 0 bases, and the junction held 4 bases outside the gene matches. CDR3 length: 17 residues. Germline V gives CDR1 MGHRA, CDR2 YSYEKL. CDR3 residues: CASSQGAGGLAKNIQYF. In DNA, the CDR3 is TGCGCCAGCAGCCAAGGGGCGGGGGGGCTAGCCAAAAACATTCAGTACTTC.

Here the CDR3 reads CASSNPGGQGPYQPQHF. CDR3 nucleotides: TGTGCCAGCAGCAATCCCGGGGGACAGGGACCCTATCAGCCCCAGCATTTT. V is TRBV21-1 and J is TRBJ1-5; the DNA was not compared with TRBD1, the D call given in the table. TRBV21-1 constitutes a pseudogene. This CDR3 has 17 amino acids.

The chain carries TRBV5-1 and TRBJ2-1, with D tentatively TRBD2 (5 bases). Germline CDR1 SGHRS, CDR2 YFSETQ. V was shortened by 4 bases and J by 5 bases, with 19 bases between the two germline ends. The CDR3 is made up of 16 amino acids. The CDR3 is CASSPPWSGNHNEQFF. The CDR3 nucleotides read TGCGCCAGCAGCCCCCCGTGGAGCGGAAACCACAATGAGCAGTTCTTC.

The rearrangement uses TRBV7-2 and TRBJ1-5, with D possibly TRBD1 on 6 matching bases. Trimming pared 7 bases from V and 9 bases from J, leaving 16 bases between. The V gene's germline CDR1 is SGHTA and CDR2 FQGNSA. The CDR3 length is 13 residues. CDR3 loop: CASKKGGALPQHF. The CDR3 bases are TGTGCCAGCAAAAAAGGGGGGGCTTTGCCCCAGCATTTT.

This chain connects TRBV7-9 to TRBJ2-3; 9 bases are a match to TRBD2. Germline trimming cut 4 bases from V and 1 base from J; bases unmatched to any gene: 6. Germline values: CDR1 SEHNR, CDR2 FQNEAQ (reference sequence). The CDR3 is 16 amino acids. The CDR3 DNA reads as TGTGCCAGCAGCTCTAAGGGACTAGCACGCACAGATACGCAGTATTTT. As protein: CASSSKGLARTDTQYF.

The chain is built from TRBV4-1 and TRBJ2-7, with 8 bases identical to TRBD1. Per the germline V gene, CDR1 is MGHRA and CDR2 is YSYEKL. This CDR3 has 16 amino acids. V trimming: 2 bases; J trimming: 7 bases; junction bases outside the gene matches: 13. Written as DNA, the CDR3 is TGCGCCAGCAGCCAAACCCCCGGGACAGGACGGGAAGAGCAGTACTTC. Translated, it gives CASSQTPGTGREEQYF.

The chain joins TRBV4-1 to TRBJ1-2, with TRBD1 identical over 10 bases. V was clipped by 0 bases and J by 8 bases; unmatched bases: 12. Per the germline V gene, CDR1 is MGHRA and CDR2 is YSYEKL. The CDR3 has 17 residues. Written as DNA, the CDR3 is TGCGCCAGCAGCCAAGAAGGGGGACAGGGGTTCTCGGGAGGCTACACCTTC. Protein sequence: CASSQEGGQGFSGGYTF.

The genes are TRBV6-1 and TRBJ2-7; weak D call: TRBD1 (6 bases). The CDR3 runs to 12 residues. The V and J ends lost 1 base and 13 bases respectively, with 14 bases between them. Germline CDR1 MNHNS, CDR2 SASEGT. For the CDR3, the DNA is TGTGCCAGCAGTGAAGGGGCCAGGGGCCTCTACTTC. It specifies CASSEGARGLYF.